These T cell receptor beta chains were read from a single sample in a study of T cells in Graves' hyperthyroidism and ophthalmopathy. MiXCR, run by TCRdb on the multiplex PCR reads, gives a single entry per CDR3 protein. The table lists 650,000 to 850,000 distinct CDR3 sequences, roughly a sixth of them singletons. What was sequenced was blood. The receptors here all came from a woman aged 50 to 60 with Graves' hyperthyroidism that later progressed to Graves' ophthalmopathy. Each CDR3 is given with its conserved first and last residue. A D gene is named only where the DNA matches it firmly. Clone size is not always given. Where it is, it says once, few, many or a class for expanded clones.

clone_size d_call j_call v_call cdr3_aa cdr3_nt
- TRBD1 TRBJ2-4 TRBV6-1 CASSDQPQGARNIQYF TGTGCCAGCAGTGACCAACCACAGGGGGCGAGAAACATTCAGTACTTC
- - TRBJ2-5 TRBV20-1 CSARAPKGSQETQYF TGCAGTGCTAGAGCCCCCAAGGGTTCTCAAGAGACCCAGTACTTC
many - TRBJ2-7 TRBV3-1 CASSQAPRLGVASYEQYF TGTGCCAGCAGCCAAGCGCCCCGTTTGGGGGTCGCAAGCTACGAGCAGTACTTC
few TRBD1 TRBJ1-2 TRBV16 CASSLMTGTGDYYGYTF TGTGCCAGCAGCCTGATGACAGGGACGGGAGACTATTATGGCTACACCTTC
- - TRBJ2-7 TRBV18 CASSPKSGPYEQYF TGTGCCAGCTCACCAAAGTCGGGGCCCTACGAGCAGTACTTC
many TRBD2 TRBJ2-3 TRBV13 CASSFGASGYTDTQYF TGTGCCAGCAGCTTTGGGGCTAGCGGTTACACAGATACGCAGTATTTT
many TRBD1 TRBJ2-2 TRBV18 CASSQGQSNTGELFF TGTGCCAGCTCACAGGGACAGTCGAACACCGGGGAGCTGTTTTTT
- - TRBJ2-1 TRBV29-1 CSVEGSGGEQFF TGCAGCGTTGAGGGATCGGGCGGCGAGCAGTTCTTC
many - TRBJ1-4 TRBV5-1 CASSTQGPATNEKLFF TGCGCCAGCAGCACTCAGGGGCCTGCAACTAATGAAAAACTGTTTTTT
few - TRBJ2-7 TRBV10-1 CASSDLQGGSEQYF TGCGCCAGCAGTGACTTACAGGGAGGCTCCGAGCAGTACTTC
- - TRBJ2-7 TRBV6-6 CASSYSDVAYEQYF TGTGCCAGCAGTTACTCGGACGTCGCCTACGAGCAGTACTTC
- - TRBJ2-5 TRBV5-1 CASGFEGRETQYF TGTGCCAGCGGCTTCGAGGGTCGGGAGACCCAGTACTTC
few TRBD1 TRBJ1-2 TRBV18 CASSPRSLTGGKSYGYTF TGTGCCAGCTCGCCGAGATCCTTGACAGGGGGGAAAAGCTATGGCTACACCTTC
few - TRBJ2-3 TRBV5-6 CASSLVGEPDTQYF TGTGCCAGCAGCTTGGTTGGGGAGCCAGATACGCAGTATTTT
many - TRBJ1-5 TRBV11-2 CASSSGVSNQPQHF TGTGCCAGCAGCTCAGGGGTTAGCAATCAGCCCCAGCATTTT
many - TRBJ1-1 TRBV5-1 CASSPQMRATEAFF TGCGCCAGCTCCCCCCAGATGAGGGCCACTGAAGCTTTCTTT
many TRBD1 TRBJ1-1 TRBV29-1 CSGGMDRGTEAFF TGCAGCGGTGGTATGGACAGGGGGACTGAAGCTTTCTTT
- TRBD1 TRBJ2-7 TRBV11-2 CASTLETGAYEQYF TGTGCCAGCACCCTTGAGACAGGGGCCTACGAGCAGTACTTC
many - TRBJ2-3 TRBV3-1 CASSPQNTDTQYF TGTGCCAGCAGTCCACAAAACACAGATACGCAGTATTTT
- TRBD2 TRBJ2-1 TRBV3-1 CASRGTGGGNEQFF TGTGCCAGCAGGGGGACGGGAGGCGGGAATGAGCAGTTCTTC
- - TRBJ1-1 TRBV4-1 CASSPRQGDPEAFF TGCGCCAGCAGCCCCCGGCAGGGCGACCCTGAAGCTTTCTTT
many TRBD2 TRBJ2-1 TRBV6-2/TRBV6-3 CASSYGGGTYNEQFF TGTGCCAGCAGTTACGGGGGGGGAACCTACAATGAGCAGTTCTTC
- - TRBJ2-7 TRBV7-2 CASSPLSGPTYEQYF TGTGCCAGCAGCCCGCTCAGCGGGCCTACCTACGAGCAGTACTTC
- - TRBJ1-1 TRBV6-6 CASSYSLGADTEAFF TGTGCCAGCAGTTACTCGTTGGGGGCGGACACTGAAGCTTTCTTT
- - TRBJ2-3 TRBV5-5 CASSISTFTDTQYF TGTGCCAGCAGCATAAGCACTTTCACAGATACGCAGTATTTT
many - TRBJ2-2 TRBV2 CASNRQNTGELFF TGTGCCAGCAACAGGCAGAACACCGGGGAGCTGTTTTTT
many - TRBJ1-1 TRBV11-3 CASKGSNTEAFF TGTGCCAGCAAGGGGTCAAACACTGAAGCTTTCTTT
many TRBD2 TRBJ2-3 TRBV12-3/TRBV12-4 CASSHVGGGADTQYF TGTGCCAGCAGCCACGTGGGCGGGGGGGCCGATACGCAGTATTTT